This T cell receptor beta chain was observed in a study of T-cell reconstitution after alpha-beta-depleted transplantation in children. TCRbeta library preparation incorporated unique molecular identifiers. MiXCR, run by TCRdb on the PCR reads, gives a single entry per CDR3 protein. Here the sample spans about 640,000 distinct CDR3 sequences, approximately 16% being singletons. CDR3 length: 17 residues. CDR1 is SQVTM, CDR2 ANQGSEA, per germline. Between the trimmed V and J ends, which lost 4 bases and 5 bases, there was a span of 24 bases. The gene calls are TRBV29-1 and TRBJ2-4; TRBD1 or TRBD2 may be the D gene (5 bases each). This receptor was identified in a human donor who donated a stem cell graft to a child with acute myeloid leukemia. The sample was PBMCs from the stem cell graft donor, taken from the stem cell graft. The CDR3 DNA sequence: TGCAGCGTTGGATACTCGTCCGGGGCGGGTGCCGAAAACATTCAGTACTTC. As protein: CSVGYSSGAGAENIQYF.